Shown below are 5 T cell receptor beta chains from a single sample sequenced in a study of graft-versus-host responses after intestinal transplantation. Profiled with immunoSEQ multiplex PCR; TCRdb holds only in-frame clones, not every one. The sample comprises some 8,000 clones, 95% to 98% of which are singletons, and roughly 0.25% rests with the top ten. The source was PBMCs, collected 23 days after intestinal transplant. These receptor sequences come from a human patient who received an intestinal transplant, so some T cells may come from the graft donor.

The V gene is TRBV19, the J gene TRBJ1-2, with D unresolved. Germline V lookup: CDR1 LNHDA, CDR2 SQIVND (reference sequence). This CDR3 spans 16 amino acids. Deletions cut 3 bases from V and 5 bases from J, with 19 bases between. As DNA, the CDR3 is TGTGCCAGTAGTATTGCCTTGGACCGCTCATTTTATGGCTACACCTTC. It specifies CASSIALDRSFYGYTF. Full variable domain (missing parts from reference TRBV19 and TRBJ1-2): DGGITQSPKYLFRKEGQNVTLSCEQNLNHDAMYWYRQDPGQGLRLIYYSQIVNDFQKGDIAEGYSVSREKKESFPLTVTSAQKNPTAFYLCASSIALDRSFYGYTFGSGTRLTVV.

The CDR3 region has the DNA TGCGCCAGCAGCCAAGAAACCTCAGGGTCAGATACGCAGTATTTT. Amino acid sequence: CASSQETSGSDTQYF. The chain carries TRBV4-1 and TRBJ2-3, with D perhaps matching TRBD1 (5 bases). Trimming removed 0 bases from V and 4 bases from J, with 11 bases in between. CDR1 and CDR2 from the germline V gene are MGHRA and YSYEKL. The CDR3 runs 15 residues.

The V call is TRBV28, the J call TRBJ2-3; D unclear. This CDR3 region has 13 residues. Germline V CDR1 and CDR2: MDHEN, SYDVKM. Trimming cost V 4 bases and J 2 bases, with 7 bases left between them. In nucleotides, the CDR3 is TGTGCCAGCAGTTCCGGTAACACAGATACGCAGTATTTT. Protein product: CASSSGNTDTQYF.

The V call is TRBV7-8, the J call TRBJ2-7; 8 nucleotides agree with TRBD2. This CDR3 has 15 amino acids. The ends lost 5 bases at V and 3 bases at J; junction bases unmatched: 9. Per the germline V gene, CDR1 is SGHVS and CDR2 is FQNEAQ. The CDR3 here is CASSPAAGGVYEQYF. Here the CDR3 DNA reads TGTGCCAGCAGCCCAGCCGCGGGAGGAGTCTACGAGCAGTACTTC.

The rearrangement joins TRBV28 to TRBJ2-7, with TRBD2 matching 8 bases. The CDR3 has 19 residues. The junction had 19 bases not matched to a gene; V was cut back by 6 bases and J by 0 bases. Germline V gives CDR1 MDHEN, CDR2 SYDVKM. CDR3 region: CASSLGPLVWREDSYEQYF. Here the CDR3 DNA reads TGTGCCAGCAGCTTGGGTCCTTTAGTTTGGCGGGAGGACTCCTACGAGCAGTACTTC.